This entry concerns a single T cell receptor beta chain. The antigen is undetermined. This sample is part of a study of CD8 T cells in Susac syndrome. Study-wide points: An acknowledgment was made by the study that its TCR sequencing and HLA analysis involved relatively few individuals.

Random hexamers were used to reverse transcribe the RNA input (about 0.45 to 1 ug). In TCRdb, the immunoSEQ multiplex PCR reads were re-called with MiXCR into one record per CDR3 protein. The sample yields under 200,000 distinct CDR3 sequences, about 90% seen once. V lost 9 bases, J lost 10 bases, and 9 bases stayed unmatched. CDR1 is SGHTA and CDR2 is FQGNSA in the germline V gene. The CDR3 spans 12 residues. Sequencing was done on a sample of CD4+ T cells from PBMCs. This clonotype was obtained from a human donor in good health. The chain recombines TRBV7-2 with TRBJ2-3, with TRBD1 identical over 8 bases. CDR3 protein: CASQTGGMAQYF. As DNA, the CDR3 is TGTGCCAGTCAAACAGGGGGGATGGCGCAGTATTTT.